This TCR beta chain comes out of a study of identical twins. TCRdb independently ran MiXCR on the 5' RACE reads; one entry per CDR3 protein. Of 500,000 or so distinct CDR3 sequences in the sample, 22% were seen once. V dropped 1 base and J dropped 4 bases, with 8 bases sitting between them. This CDR3 has 15 residues. This clonotype appeared a few times. A further study also used this sample, focusing on T cells expressing NK-cell markers. Per that paper: Underlying the TCR beta repertoires were sorted CD3+CD56+NKG2C+, CD3+CD56+NKG2C- and CD3+CD56-NKG2C+ T cells. NKG2C+ dominant clonotype frequencies in six donors were about 1.0-8% of CD8+ T cells.

The sequenced sample was CD4+ T cells sorted from blood. V gene TRBV12-3 or TRBV12-4 combines with J gene TRBJ2-6; D gene uncertain. The TCR was taken from a woman aged 18-29 years in good health. The CDR3, as DNA: TGTGCCAGCAGTTTAGGAATTGCAGGGGCCAACGTCCTGACTTTC. This codes for CASSLGIAGANVLTF.